A single sample gave rise to the 5 T cell receptor beta chains below, sequenced in a study of graft-versus-host responses after intestinal transplantation. Only in-frame clones appear in the TCRdb table, and some are missing; sequencing was by immunoSEQ multiplex PCR. The sample consists of some 100,000 clones, 85% to 95% of them appearing once. Their specific antigens are unknown. The sample in question was unstimulated CD8+ T cells sorted from spleen or lymph node cells, obtained before transplant. These receptors were obtained from a human donor who was the organ donor for an intestinal transplant.

This rearrangement joins TRBV2 to TRBJ1-3, with 9 positions matching TRBD1. Germline CDR1 and CDR2: SNHLY and FYNNEI. V dropped 2 bases and J dropped 4; count of bases not matched to a gene: 9. The CDR3 extends over 17 amino acids. This CDR3 is CASSESPRTGAGNTIYF. The CDR3 DNA reads TGTGCCAGCAGTGAATCCCCCAGGACAGGGGCCGGAAACACCATATATTTT. The complete variable domain, with remaining parts taken from reference TRBV2 and TRBJ1-3, reads EPEVTQTPSHQVTQMGQEVILRCVPISNHLYFYWYRQILGQKVEFLVSFYNNEISEKSEIFDDQFSVERPDGSNFTLKIRSTKLEDSAMYFCASSESPRTGAGNTIYFGEGSWLTVV.

V usage is TRBV12-2 and J usage is TRBJ2-3; the DNA was not compared with TRBD2, the D call given in the table. TRBV12-2 is a pseudogene. The CDR3 is 18 residues long. The CDR3 nucleotides are TGTGCAAGTCGCCACGGGACTAGCACAAAGAATGACACAGATACGCAGTATTTT. Translated: CASRHGTSTKNDTDTQYF.

This clone showed up just once. The V and J genes are TRBV28 and TRBJ2-3; 8 bases agree with TRBD1. The CDR3 spans 15 residues. Germline V lookup: CDR1 MDHEN, CDR2 SYDVKM. The ends lost 3 bases at V and 0 bases at J; junction bases unmatched: 2. In DNA, the CDR3 is TGTGCCAGCAGTTTGGACAGGGCTAGCACAGATACGCAGTATTTT. Its translation: CASSLDRASTDTQYF.

The chain links TRBV2 to TRBJ2-1, with D possibly TRBD2 on 6 matching bases. In germline, CDR1 is SNHLY, CDR2 FYNNEI. Trimming cost V 6 bases and J 8 bases, with 23 bases left between them. This CDR3 spans 16 amino acids. CDR3 sequence: CASRDARDPKAHEQFF. The CDR3 coding sequence is TGTGCCAGCAGGGACGCGCGGGACCCGAAGGCTCATGAGCAGTTCTTC.

CDR3 DNA: TGTGCCAGCAGCTCCAGGTCGGCGTCTATCTACGAGCAGTACTTC. Amino acid sequence: CASSSRSASIYEQYF. The chain employs TRBV11-3 and TRBJ2-7; no reliable D call. The CDR3 length is 15 residues. Germline lookup yields CDR1 SGHNT and CDR2 YENEEA. V lost 4 bases, J lost 3 bases, and 16 bases lay in between.